The clone carrying this T cell receptor beta chain was seen only once. Its antigen is not known. The source of the sample is a study of cytomegalovirus exposure and HLA in healthy donors. Study-wide findings and caveats: Associated with cytomegalovirus, according to the listing, were some 150 TCR beta chains. Subsequent analysis of the approximately 110 validation repertoires found a tendency for first-cohort TCR clusters to co-occur.

The table came from immunoSEQ multiplex PCR; TCRdb's copy has only in-frame clones and leaves some out. The profile shows 160,000 or so clones, roughly 83% of them singletons. CDR3 length: 14 residues. Per germline, CDR1 LNHNV and CDR2 YYDKDF (reference sequence). V was pared by 1 base and J by 7 bases, with 5 bases of the junction left unmatched. The chain is built from TRBV15 and TRBJ2-3, with TRBD2 identical over 7 bases. The sample consisted of PBMCs. This clonotype was sampled from a man aged 25-40 years in good health and CMV-seropositive. Written as DNA, the CDR3 is TGTGCCACCAGCAGAGGCCGGGAGGCAAATACGCAGTATTTT. This sequence encodes CATSRGREANTQYF.